Listed below are T cell receptor beta chains from one sample, sequenced in a study of shared clonotypes between healthy human individuals. Libraries were prepared by immunoSEQ multiplex PCR; TCRdb keeps only in-frame clonotypes and omits some of them. The table shows 950,000 to 1,100,000 clones, with about 75% occurring only once. The source material was memory CD4+ T cells sorted from blood. These receptors were collected from a man between 18 and 29 years old in good health. Each CDR3 is given with its conserved first and last residue. D genes are given only for firm matches. Rows give clone size only sometimes, using once, few, many, or a class for an expanded clone.

D	size	V	J	DNA	CDR3
-	-	TRBV30	TRBJ2-7	TGTGCCTGGAGTGTACGATTGGGCTCGGCAGGGAGTACCTACGAGCAGTACTTC	CAWSVRLGSAGSTYEQYF
-	-	TRBV7-2	TRBJ2-7	TGTGCCAGCAGCTCAGGACCGTACGAGCAGTACTTC	CASSSGPYEQYF
-	-	TRBV27	TRBJ1-6	TGTGCCAGCAGTTTATCGTTTAATTCACCCCTCCACTTT	CASSLSFNSPLHF
-	-	TRBV21-1	TRBJ2-3	TGTGCCAGCAGCGACCTAGGGGGAAGCACAGATACGCAGTATTTT	CASSDLGGSTDTQYF
-	-	TRBV11-2	TRBJ2-1	TGTGCCAGCAGCTTAGGAGGGGGGCTAGCTTCCCGTGAGCAGTTCTTC	CASSLGGGLASREQFF
TRBD2	-	TRBV10-3	TRBJ2-7	TGTGCCGTGACTAGCGGGGCTGGCGAGCAGTACTTC	CAVTSGAGEQYF
-	-	TRBV7-6	TRBJ1-1	TGTGCCAGCAGCGGCCGGAACACTGAAGCTTTCTTT	CASSGRNTEAFF
-	-	TRBV30	TRBJ1-5	TGTGCCCGGAGTCCAGAAGGACGGCAGCCCCAGCATTTT	CARSPEGRQPQHF
-	many	TRBV5-6	TRBJ1-2	TGTGCCAGCAGCTTGGCCGCGGGGGGCAAAGGCTACACCTTC	CASSLAAGGKGYTF
-	-	TRBV10-3	TRBJ1-6	TGTGCCATCACTCAGAGCTCCTATAATTCACCCCTCCACTTT	CAITQSSYNSPLHF
-	-	TRBV19	TRBJ2-7	TGTGCCAGTAGTTCCCGGGCGAGCTCCTACGAGCAGTACTTC	CASSSRASSYEQYF